This note documents a single T cell receptor beta chain sequence. Its antigen is currently unknown. An end of the junction differs from the germline gene, which may be a read error. Germline V CDR1 and CDR2: SGHRS, YFSETQ. This CDR3 has 14 amino acids. The data stem from a study of blood T cells in healthy people across ages. Looking at the study overall: Template-switching capture recovered about one barcoded beta molecule per two T cells.

The second PCR ran roughly 7 to 12 cycles with a sample-barcoded 5' primer and J-beta primers. Carrying 12 random nucleotides, a template-switch adaptor labeled each individual cDNA molecule. TCRdb called the 5' RACE reads again in MiXCR, with one record for every CDR3 protein. The data contain about 1.8 million distinct CDR3 sequences, less than 50% of them singletons. Study findings and constraints: Donor CMV status was unknown, possibly confounding expanded clonotype changes.

The receptor's source is a woman in her 40s in good health. The sequenced material came from blood. The rearrangement uses TRBV5-1 and TRBJ2-1; 8 bases line up with TRBD1. CDR3 DNA: TGCGTCAGCATGGACAGGGCGTCCTACAATGAGCAGTTCTTC. It is translated as CVSMDRASYNEQFF.